This T cell receptor (beta chain) was obtained from a study of blood T cell repertoires in COVID-19. Germline CDR1 is LNHDA and CDR2 is SQIVND (reference sequence). V shed 1 base and J shed 8 bases, with 12 bases lying between them. The CDR3 runs to 14 residues. Libraries were prepared by immunoSEQ multiplex PCR; TCRdb keeps only in-frame clonotypes and omits some of them. The table shows some 110,000 clones, with 85% to 90% occurring only once. The V and J genes are TRBV19 and TRBJ2-1, with a possible D match to TRBD2 (5 bases). The sequenced material came from peripheral blood. The origin of this receptor is a man aged 50 or older with acute or convalescent COVID-19. In DNA form, the CDR3 reads TGTGCCAGTAGTATAGGGGCCGGAGGCGATGAGCAGTTCTTC. Translating gives CASSIGAGGDEQFF.